The 3 T cell receptor beta chains below come from one sample, sequenced in a study of T cell repertoires in cytomegalovirus infection. TCRdb redid the calling of the reads with MiXCR, one entry per CDR3 protein. This table has roughly 230,000 distinct CDR3 sequences, approximately 24% appearing once. Sample: CD8+ T cells from PBMCs. The receptors originated from a human donor in good health (CMV status not recorded). Some clones in this sample may be carry-over from other donors' samples.

J is TRBJ1-1 and V is TRBV20-1, with D uncertain. Germline V gives CDR1 DFQATT, CDR2 SNEGSKA (reference sequence). V lost 1 base to trimming and J lost 0 bases, with 9 bases between them. This CDR3 spans 14 amino acids. CDR3 sequence reads: CSARGQIMNTEAFF. In DNA form, the CDR3 reads TGCAGTGCTAGAGGGCAGATCATGAACACTGAAGCTTTCTTT.

V usage is TRBV4-2 and J usage is TRBJ2-3, with 10 bases lining up with TRBD2. The CDR3 is 18 residues long. With V trimmed by 0 bases and J by 2 bases, 8 bases remained unmatched. Germline V gives CDR1 LGHNA, CDR2 YNFKEQ. The CDR3 DNA sequence: TGTGCCAGCAGCCAAGATATCTCTAGCGGGGGATACACAGATACGCAGTATTTT. Translating it yields CASSQDISSGGYTDTQYF.

The J gene is TRBJ2-7, the V gene TRBV2; 10 nucleotides align to TRBD2. Trimming removed 0 bases from V and 2 bases from J; junction bases left unmatched: 1. The CDR3 contains 15 residues. Germline CDR1 reads SNHLY; CDR2 reads FYNNEI. The CDR3 sequence is CASSEASGGTYEQYF. The CDR3 DNA reads TGTGCCAGCAGTGAAGCTAGCGGGGGGACCTACGAGCAGTACTTC.